The entry that follows covers one TCR beta chain sequence. Its cognate antigen is unknown. Extracted RNA was reverse transcribed into cDNA, the sequencing template. Sequenced by immunoSEQ multiplex PCR; TCRdb stores in-frame clones only, minus some. The data show 150,000 or so clones, less than 70% seen once. This record belongs to a study of CD8+ T cells in alopecia areata. Study-wide results and caveats: Among the top 100, expanded CD8+ clones were significantly decreased by tofacitinib, as was scalp clonality.

The treatment here: oral pan-JAK inhibitor, 5-10 mg twice daily. Specimen: CD8+ T cells sorted from blood, collected at week 4, from a patient treated with tofacitinib. The origin of this receptor is a human donor with alopecia areata.

The CDR3 sequence is CASSGTVGDIQYF. CDR3 nucleotides: TGCGCCAGCAGCGGGACAGTGGGAGACATTCAGTACTTC. This chain joins TRBV5-1 and TRBJ2-4; 7 positions match TRBD1. Trimming took 4 bases from V and 8 from J; bases not matched to a gene: 6. This CDR3 spans 13 amino acids. In germline, CDR1 is SGHRS, CDR2 YFSETQ.